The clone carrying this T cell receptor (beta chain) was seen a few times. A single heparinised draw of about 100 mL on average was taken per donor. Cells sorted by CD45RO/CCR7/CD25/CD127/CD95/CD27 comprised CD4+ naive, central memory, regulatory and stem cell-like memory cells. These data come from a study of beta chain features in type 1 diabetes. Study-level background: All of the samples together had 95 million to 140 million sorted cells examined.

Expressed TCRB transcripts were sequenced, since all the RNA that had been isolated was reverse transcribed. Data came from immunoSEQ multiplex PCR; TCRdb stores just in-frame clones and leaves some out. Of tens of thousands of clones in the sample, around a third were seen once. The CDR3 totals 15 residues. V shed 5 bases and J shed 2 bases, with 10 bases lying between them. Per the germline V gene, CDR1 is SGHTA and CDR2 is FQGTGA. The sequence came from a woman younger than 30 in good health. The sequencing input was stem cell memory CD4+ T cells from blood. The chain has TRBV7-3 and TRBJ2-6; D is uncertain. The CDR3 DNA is TGTGCCAGCAGCCCTACGGTTGCTGGGGCCAACGTCCTGACTTTC. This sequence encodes CASSPTVAGANVLTF.